The 3 T cell receptor beta chains below all came from one sample that was sequenced in a study of cytomegalovirus exposure and HLA in healthy donors. Both 60 Vbeta primers and 13 Jbeta primers went into the PCR. Data came from immunoSEQ multiplex PCR; TCRdb stores just in-frame clones and leaves some out. This sample has hundreds of thousands of clones, with just under 80% found just once. Sequencing used PBMCs. The receptors were gathered from a boy aged 5-17 years in good health and CMV-seronegative.

In nucleotides, the CDR3 is TGCGCCAGCAGCCCCAGGACACCGACAGATACGCAGTATTTT. Translation: CASSPRTPTDTQYF. The rearrangement links TRBV5-1 to TRBJ2-3, with D maybe TRBD1 (5 bases). The length of the CDR3 is 14 residues. The V gene lost 4 bases and the J gene lost 3 bases, with 12 bases spanning the gap. CDR1 SGHRS and CDR2 YFSETQ come from the germline V gene.

The chain joins TRBV11-3 to TRBJ2-2, with TRBD1 matching over 8 bases. The CDR3 is 16 residues long. Trimming took 5 bases from V and 3 from J; bases not matched to a gene: 8. CDR1 and CDR2 (germline): SGHNT, YENEEA. CDR3: CASSARQGPYTGELFF. CDR3 nucleotide sequence: TGTGCCAGCAGCGCTAGACAGGGGCCCTACACCGGGGAGCTGTTTTTT. Full variable domain (outside the CDR3, taken from reference TRBV11-3 and TRBJ2-2): EAGVVQSPRYKIIEKKQPVAFWCNPISGHNTLYWYLQNLGQGPELLIRYENEEAVDDSQLPKDRFSAERLKGVDSTLKIQPAELGDSAVYLCASSARQGPYTGELFFGEGSRLTVL.

The chain employs TRBV10-1 and TRBJ2-3, with 7 positions matching TRBD2. Trimming at V came to 8 bases and at J to 0 bases, leaving 2 bases not matched to a gene. CDR3 size: 13 residues. Germline-derived CDR1 and CDR2 are WNHNN and SYGVQD (reference sequence). CDR3 nucleotides: TGCGCCAGCGCAGCGGGAAGCACAGATACGCAGTATTTT. Protein: CASAAGSTDTQYF.